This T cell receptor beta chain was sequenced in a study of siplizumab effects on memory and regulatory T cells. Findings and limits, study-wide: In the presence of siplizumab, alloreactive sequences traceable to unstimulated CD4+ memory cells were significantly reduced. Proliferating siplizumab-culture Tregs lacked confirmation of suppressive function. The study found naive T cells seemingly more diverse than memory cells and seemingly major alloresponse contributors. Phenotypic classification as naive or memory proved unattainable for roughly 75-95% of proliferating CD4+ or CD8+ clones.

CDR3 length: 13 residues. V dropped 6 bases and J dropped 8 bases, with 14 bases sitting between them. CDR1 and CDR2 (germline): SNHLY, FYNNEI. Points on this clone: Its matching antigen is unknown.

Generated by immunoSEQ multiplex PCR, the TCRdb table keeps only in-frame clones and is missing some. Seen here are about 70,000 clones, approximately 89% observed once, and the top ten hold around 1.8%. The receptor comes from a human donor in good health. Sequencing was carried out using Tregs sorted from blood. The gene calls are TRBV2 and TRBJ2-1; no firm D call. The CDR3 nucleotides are TGTGCCAGCAGGAGGTCCACTGGCGATGAGCAGTTCTTC. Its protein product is CASRRSTGDEQFF.